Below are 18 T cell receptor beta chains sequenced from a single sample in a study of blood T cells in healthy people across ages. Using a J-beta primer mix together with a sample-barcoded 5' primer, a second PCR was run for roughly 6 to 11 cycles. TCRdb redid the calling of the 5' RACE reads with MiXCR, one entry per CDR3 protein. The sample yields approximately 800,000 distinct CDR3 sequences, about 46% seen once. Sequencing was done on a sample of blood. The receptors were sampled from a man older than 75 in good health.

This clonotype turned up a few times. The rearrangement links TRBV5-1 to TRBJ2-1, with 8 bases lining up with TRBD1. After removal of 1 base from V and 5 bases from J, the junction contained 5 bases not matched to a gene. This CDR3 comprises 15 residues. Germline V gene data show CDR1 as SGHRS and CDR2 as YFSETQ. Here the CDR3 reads CASSLLQGAHNEQFF. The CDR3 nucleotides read TGCGCCAGCAGCTTGTTGCAGGGGGCCCACAATGAGCAGTTCTTC. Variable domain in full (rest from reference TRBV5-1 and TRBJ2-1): KAGVTQTPRYLIKTRGQQVTLSCSPISGHRSVSWYQQTPGQGLQFLFEYFSETQRNKGNFPGRFSGRQFSNSRSEMNVSTLELGDSALYLCASSLLQGAHNEQFFGPGTRLTVL.

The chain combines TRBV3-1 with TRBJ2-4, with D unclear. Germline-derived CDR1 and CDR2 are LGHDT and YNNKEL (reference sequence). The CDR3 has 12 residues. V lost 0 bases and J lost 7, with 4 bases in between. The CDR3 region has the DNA TGTGCCAGCAGCCAAGACGTGAACATTCAGTACTTC. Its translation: CASSQDVNIQYF.

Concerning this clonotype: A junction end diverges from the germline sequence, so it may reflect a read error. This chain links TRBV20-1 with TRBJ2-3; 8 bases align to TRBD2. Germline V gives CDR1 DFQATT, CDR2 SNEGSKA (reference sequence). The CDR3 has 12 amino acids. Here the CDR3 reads CSALGLANTRYF. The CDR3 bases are TGCAGTGCCCTTGGACTAGCTAATACGCGGTATTTT.

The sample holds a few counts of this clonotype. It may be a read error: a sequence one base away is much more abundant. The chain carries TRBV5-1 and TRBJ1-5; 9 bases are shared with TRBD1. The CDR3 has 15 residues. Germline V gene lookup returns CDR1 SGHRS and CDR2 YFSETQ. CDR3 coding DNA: TGCGCCAGCAGCTTGGGACAGGGGGACAATCGGCCCCAGCATTTT. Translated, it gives CASSLGQGDNRPQHF.

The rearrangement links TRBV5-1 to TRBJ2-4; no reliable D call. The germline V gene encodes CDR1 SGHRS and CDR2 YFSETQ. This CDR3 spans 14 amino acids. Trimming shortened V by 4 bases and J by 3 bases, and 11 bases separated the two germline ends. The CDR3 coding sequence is TGCGCCAGCAGCGACGTCCTGGGCAAAAACATTCAGTACTTC. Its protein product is CASSDVLGKNIQYF.

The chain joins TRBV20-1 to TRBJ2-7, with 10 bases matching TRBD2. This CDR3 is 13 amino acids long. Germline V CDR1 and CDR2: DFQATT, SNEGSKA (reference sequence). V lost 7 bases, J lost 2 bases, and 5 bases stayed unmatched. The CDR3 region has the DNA TGCAGTGTAGCAACTAGCGGGACCTACGAGCAGTACTTC. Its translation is CSVATSGTYEQYF.

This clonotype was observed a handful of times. CDR3 in DNA: TGCAGTGCTAGAGGGGCGGCAGGTTCCCAAGAGACCCAGTACTTC. This encodes CSARGAAGSQETQYF. V is TRBV20-1 and J is TRBJ2-5; no clear D gene. This CDR3 is built from 15 residues. Per germline, CDR1 DFQATT and CDR2 SNEGSKA (reference sequence). The V and J ends lost 1 base and 1 base respectively, with 13 bases between them.

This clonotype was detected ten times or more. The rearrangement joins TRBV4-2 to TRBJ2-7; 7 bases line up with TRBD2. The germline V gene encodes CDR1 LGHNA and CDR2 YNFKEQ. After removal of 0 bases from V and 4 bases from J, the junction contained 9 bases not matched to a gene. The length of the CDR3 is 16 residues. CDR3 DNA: TGTGCCAGCAGCCAAGATACGAGCGGGGCTATATACGAGCAGTACTTC. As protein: CASSQDTSGAIYEQYF.

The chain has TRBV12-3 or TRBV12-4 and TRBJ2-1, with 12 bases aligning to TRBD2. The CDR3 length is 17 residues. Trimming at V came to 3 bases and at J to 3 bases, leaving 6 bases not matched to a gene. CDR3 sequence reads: CASSFRLAGELYNEQFF. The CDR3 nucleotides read TGTGCCAGCAGTTTCAGACTAGCGGGAGAGCTCTACAATGAGCAGTTCTTC.

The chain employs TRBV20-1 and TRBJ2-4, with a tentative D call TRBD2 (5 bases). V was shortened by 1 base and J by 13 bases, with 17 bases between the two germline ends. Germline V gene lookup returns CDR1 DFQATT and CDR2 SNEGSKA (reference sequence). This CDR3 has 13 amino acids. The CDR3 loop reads CSARGPTNSEQYF. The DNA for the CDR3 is TGCAGTGCTAGAGGCCCGACTAATTCTGAGCAGTACTTC.

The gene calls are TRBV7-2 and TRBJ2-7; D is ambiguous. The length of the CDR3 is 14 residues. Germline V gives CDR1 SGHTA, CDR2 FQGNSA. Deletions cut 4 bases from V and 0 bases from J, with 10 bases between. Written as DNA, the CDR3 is TGTGCCAGCAGCTCCCACATAGCCTCCTACGAGCAGTACTTC. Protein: CASSSHIASYEQYF.

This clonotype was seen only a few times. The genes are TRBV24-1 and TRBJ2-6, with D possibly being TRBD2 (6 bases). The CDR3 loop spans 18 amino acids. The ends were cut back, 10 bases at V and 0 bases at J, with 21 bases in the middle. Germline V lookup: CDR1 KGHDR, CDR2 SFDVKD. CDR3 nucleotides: TGTGCCACTTCCAAGGGAGGTCACGTAAGCTCTGGGGCCAACGTCCTGACTTTC. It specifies CATSKGGHVSSGANVLTF.

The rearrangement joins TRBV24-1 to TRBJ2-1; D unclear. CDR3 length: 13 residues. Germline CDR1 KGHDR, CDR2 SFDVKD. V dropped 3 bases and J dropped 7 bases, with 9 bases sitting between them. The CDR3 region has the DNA TGTGCCACCAGTGATGAGTTAAATAATGAGCAGTTCTTC. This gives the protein CATSDELNNEQFF.

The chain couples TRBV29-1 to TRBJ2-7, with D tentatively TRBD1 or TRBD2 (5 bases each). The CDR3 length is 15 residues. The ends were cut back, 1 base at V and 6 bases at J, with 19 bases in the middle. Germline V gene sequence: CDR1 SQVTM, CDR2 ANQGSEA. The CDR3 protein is CSVEGLEGQGAEQYF. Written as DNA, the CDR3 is TGCAGCGTTGAAGGGCTAGAGGGCCAGGGAGCCGAGCAGTACTTC.

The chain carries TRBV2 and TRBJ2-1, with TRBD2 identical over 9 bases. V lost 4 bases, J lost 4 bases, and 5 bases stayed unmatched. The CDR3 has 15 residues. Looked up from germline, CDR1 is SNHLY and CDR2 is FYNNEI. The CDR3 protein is CASSGREGRYNEQFF. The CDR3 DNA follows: TGTGCCAGCAGTGGGCGGGAGGGCCGTTACAATGAGCAGTTCTTC.

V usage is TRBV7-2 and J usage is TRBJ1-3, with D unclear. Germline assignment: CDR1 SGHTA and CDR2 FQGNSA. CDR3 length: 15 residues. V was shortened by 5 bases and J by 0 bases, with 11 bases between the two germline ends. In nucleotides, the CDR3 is TGTGCCAGCAGCCCCGGACGGTTCTCTGGAAACACCATATATTTT. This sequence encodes CASSPGRFSGNTIYF.

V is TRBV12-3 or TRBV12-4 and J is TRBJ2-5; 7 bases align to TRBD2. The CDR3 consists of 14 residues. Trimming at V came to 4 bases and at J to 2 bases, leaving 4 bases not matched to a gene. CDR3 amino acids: CASSSWTRQETQYF. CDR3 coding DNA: TGTGCCAGCAGTTCCTGGACTAGACAAGAGACCCAGTACTTC.

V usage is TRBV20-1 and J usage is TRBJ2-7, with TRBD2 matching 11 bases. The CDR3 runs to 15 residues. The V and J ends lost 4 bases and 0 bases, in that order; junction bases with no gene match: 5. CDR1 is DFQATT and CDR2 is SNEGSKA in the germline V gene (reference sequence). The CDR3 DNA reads TGCAGTGCTATGCCCGGGACTAGCGGCTCCTACGAGCAGTACTTC. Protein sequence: CSAMPGTSGSYEQYF.